This TCR beta chain was recovered during a study of T cell clonotyping in hematopoietic cell transplantation. As for this clone: Its antigen is unknown.

Repertoires were generated with immunoSEQ multiplex PCR, while TCRdb's copy carries only in-frame clones and drops some. The sample holds 27,000 or so clones, around 95% seen once. Overall study findings and caveats: Without cell sorting, CD4 versus CD8 contributions remain unresolved. At the given depth, recipient repertoires were over 95% de novo clonotypes. Pathologically expanded recipient clonotypes increased progressively from day 30 to day 180 as diversity fell.

Looked up from germline, CDR1 is SGHRS and CDR2 is YFSETQ. The CDR3 is 18 residues long. The junction had 5 bases not matched to a gene; V was cut back by 3 bases and J by 0 bases. This clonotype originated in a man aged 50-60 years in good health. Some clones in this sample may be carry-over from other donors' samples. The rearrangement links TRBV5-1 to TRBJ2-6; 11 bases line up with TRBD1. Material for sequencing was peripheral blood mononuclear cells. CDR3: CASSWGQGESSGANVLTF. The CDR3 coding sequence is TGCGCCAGCAGCTGGGGACAGGGGGAGAGCTCTGGGGCCAACGTCCTGACTTTC.